Shown below are 4 T cell receptor beta chains from a single sample sequenced in a study of control samples from healthy donors and cancer patients. Profiled with immunoSEQ multiplex PCR; TCRdb holds only in-frame clones, not every one. The sample includes about 140,000 clones, 75% to 95% seen only once; the top ten take 7.1%. The specimen sequenced was blood. The source of these receptors is a man younger than 35 in good health.

The genes are TRBV27 and TRBJ1-2; 9 nucleotides align to TRBD1. Germline V CDR1 and CDR2: MNHEY, SMNVEV (reference sequence). The V segment lost 5 bases and the J segment 4 bases; nucleotides outside the gene matches: 5. This CDR3 spans 14 amino acids. The CDR3, as DNA: TGTGCCAGCAGTGGAACAGGGGGCGGCTATGGCTACACCTTC. Translating it yields CASSGTGGGYGYTF.

The chain joins TRBV6-1 to TRBJ1-2, with D unclear. There are 15 residues in the CDR3. Germline CDR1 is MNHNS and CDR2 is SASEGT. Deletions cut 3 bases from V and 3 bases from J, with 14 bases between. The CDR3 region is CASSEMRRKDYGYTF. CDR3 DNA: TGTGCCAGCAGTGAGATGAGGAGGAAAGACTATGGCTACACCTTC.

As DNA, the CDR3 is TGTGCCAGCAGTGAGACAGGCCGAGCAGGGGAGCTGTTTTTT. Protein: CASSETGRAGELFF. V and J are TRBV25-1 and TRBJ2-2; TRBD1 is a possible D gene (6 bases). V was shortened by 3 bases and J by 8 bases, with 13 bases between the two germline ends. Germline V gene data show CDR1 as MGHDK and CDR2 as SYGVNS. The CDR3 runs 14 residues.

The chain links TRBV13 to TRBJ2-3; no definite D call. Looked up from germline, CDR1 is PRHDT and CDR2 is FYEKMQ (reference sequence). V was clipped by 4 bases and J by 2 bases, with 13 bases between them. CDR3 size: 15 residues. DNA for the CDR3: TGTGCCAGCAGCTCGCCGGGTTTCACCACAGATACGCAGTATTTT. Translated: CASSSPGFTTDTQYF.